The 16 T cell receptor beta chains given below trace back to one sample, sequenced in a study of T cell changes during pregnancy in multiple sclerosis. Sequencing used immunoSEQ multiplex PCR; TCRdb keeps in-frame clones, though not all of them. Here the sample spans 20,000 or so clones, about nine tenths being singletons. Here the sequenced sample was CD8+ T cells from peripheral blood mononuclear cells, taken in the third trimester of pregnancy. These receptors originate from a female donor in good health, enrolled as a control in a pregnancy study.

J is TRBJ2-2 and V is TRBV7-4; D may be TRBD1 (6 bases). The ends were cut back, 5 bases at V and 5 bases at J, with 15 bases in the middle. The CDR3 is 15 residues long. Per germline, CDR1 SGHVT and CDR2 SQSDAQ. CDR3 bases: TGTGCCAGCAGCGCCCCGGGACACCTAACCGGGGAGCTGTTTTTT. It is translated as CASSAPGHLTGELFF. Combining the CDR3 with reference TRBV7-4 and TRBJ2-2 gives the whole variable domain GAGVSQSPRYKVAKRGRDVALRCDSISGHVTLYWYRQTLGQGSEVLTYSQSDAQRDKSGRPSGRFSAERPERSVSTLKIQRTEQGDSAVYLCASSAPGHLTGELFFGEGSRLTVL.

The gene calls are TRBV6-4 and TRBJ1-2, with D unclear. The CDR3 is made up of 16 amino acids. V lost 0 bases to trimming and J lost 4 bases, with 15 bases between them. The germline V gene encodes CDR1 MRHNA and CDR2 SNTAGT. The CDR3 nucleotides read TGTGCCAGCAGTGACTCGATAGGGAGCCTTTTCTATGGCTACACCTTC. Protein product: CASSDSIGSLFYGYTF.

The gene calls are TRBV9 and TRBJ2-7; D not resolved. CDR1 and CDR2 from the germline V gene are SGDLS and YYNGEE. There are 13 residues in the CDR3. V lost 4 bases, J lost 3 bases, and 11 bases lay in between. The CDR3 nucleotides are TGTGCCAGCAGCCCAGAGGTTAGCTACGAGCAGTACTTC. Translating it yields CASSPEVSYEQYF.

This chain joins TRBV4-3 and TRBJ2-1, with TRBD2 as a possible D gene (7 bases). CDR1 and CDR2 from the germline V gene are LGHNA and YSLEER. Trimming cost V 3 bases and J 8 bases, with 14 bases left between them. This CDR3 comprises 14 residues. CDR3 nucleotides: TGCGCCAGCAGCCAGGGGGGGGCTCAGTATGAGCAGTTCTTC. This sequence encodes CASSQGGAQYEQFF.

The V and J genes are TRBV10-2 and TRBJ2-1; D remains ambiguous. V was shortened by 0 bases and J by 0 bases, with 9 bases between the two germline ends. Germline V gives CDR1 WSHSY, CDR2 SAAADI. CDR3 size: 16 residues. The CDR3 bases are TGCGCCAGCAGTGAGTCGCGAGGAAGCTCCTACAATGAGCAGTTCTTC. This translates into CASSESRGSSYNEQFF.

This clone appeared once. The chain uses TRBV6-1 and TRBJ1-1, with D perhaps matching TRBD1 (5 bases). V was cut by 8 bases and J by 0 bases, with 16 bases left in between. CDR3 size: 15 residues. Germline V gene data show CDR1 as MNHNS and CDR2 as SASEGT. The CDR3 DNA reads TGTGCCAGCCTGCGGGGGGAAACCTTGAACACTGAAGCTTTCTTT. This sequence encodes CASLRGETLNTEAFF.

The chain couples TRBV7-3 to TRBJ2-7; a possible D gene is TRBD1 (5 bases). Germline values: CDR1 SGHTA, CDR2 FQGTGA. Between the trimmed V and J ends, which lost 3 bases and 6 bases, there was a span of 12 bases. This CDR3 comprises 13 residues. CDR3 coding DNA: TGTGCCAGCAGCTTGGACACCCCTCGCGAGCAGTACTTC. This translates into CASSLDTPREQYF.

This rearrangement joins TRBV5-5 to TRBJ2-7, with a tentative D call TRBD1 (5 bases). The CDR3 contains 16 residues. Trimming removed 3 bases at V and 3 bases at J, with 19 bases between. Germline-derived CDR1 and CDR2 are SGHKS and YYEKEE (reference sequence). CDR3 nucleotides: TGTGCCAGCAGCTCCTCCGACAGTTATTCTTTCTACGAGCAGTACTTC. Encoded protein: CASSSSDSYSFYEQYF.

J is TRBJ2-3 and V is TRBV13, with D maybe TRBD2 (7 bases). Germline V CDR1 and CDR2: PRHDT, FYEKMQ (reference sequence). The V and J ends lost 1 base and 3 bases respectively, with 11 bases between them. The CDR3 has 15 residues. CDR3 in amino acids: CASSLAGGGTDTQYF. The CDR3 bases are TGTGCCAGCAGCTTAGCGGGGGGCGGAACAGATACGCAGTATTTT.

The chain couples TRBV4-2 to TRBJ1-1; no reliable D call. The CDR3 is 14 residues long. Germline CDR1 is LGHNA and CDR2 is YNFKEQ. Trimming took 0 bases from V and 7 from J, leaving 12 bases between them. Written as DNA, the CDR3 is TGTGCCAGCAGCCAAGAGGCGACTGGAAGTGAAGCTTTCTTT. Translation: CASSQEATGSEAFF.

V gene TRBV15 combines with J gene TRBJ1-6; TRBD1 is a possible D gene (5 bases). The germline V and J ends were trimmed by 3 bases and 8 bases, with 14 bases remaining between them. Germline CDR1 and CDR2: LNHNV and YYDKDF (reference sequence). There are 15 residues in the CDR3. CDR3 nucleotides: TGTGCCACCAGCAGGCTCACGGGAGGGGATTCACCCCTCCACTTT. Amino acids: CATSRLTGGDSPLHF.

V usage is TRBV6-5 and J usage is TRBJ2-2; 8 bases line up with TRBD2. With V trimmed by 4 bases and J by 1 base, 5 bases remained unmatched. Germline assignment: CDR1 MNHEY and CDR2 SVGAGI. CDR3 length equals 16 residues. As DNA, the CDR3 is TGTGCCAGCAGTTTCGAGCGGGGGAGGAACACCGGGGAGCTGTTTTTT. Protein: CASSFERGRNTGELFF.

The V gene is TRBV11-2, the J gene TRBJ2-5; D is possibly TRBD1 (6 bases). This CDR3 region has 16 residues. Trimming left V 2 bases short and J 5 bases short, with 18 bases between. In germline, CDR1 is SGHAT, CDR2 FQNNGV. CDR3 sequence: CASSLRLDGQGETQYF. CDR3 DNA sequence: TGTGCCAGCAGCTTACGCCTTGACGGCCAGGGGGAGACCCAGTACTTC.

The rearrangement joins TRBV4-3 to TRBJ2-2, with no clear D. Trimming took 0 bases from V and 1 from J, leaving 6 bases between them. CDR3 length: 15 amino acids. Germline assignment: CDR1 LGHNA and CDR2 YSLEER. CDR3 region: CASSQEELNTGELFF. CDR3 bases: TGCGCCAGCAGCCAAGAAGAACTGAACACCGGGGAGCTGTTTTTT.

V gene TRBV25-1 combines with J gene TRBJ1-4; D uncertain. Per the germline V gene, CDR1 is MGHDK and CDR2 is SYGVNS. V lost 9 bases and J lost 8, with 19 bases in between. The CDR3 has 14 amino acids. CDR3 sequence reads: CASCDKAEGEKLFF. Here the CDR3 DNA reads TGTGCCAGTTGCGACAAGGCGGAGGGAGAAAAACTGTTTTTT.

The V and J genes are TRBV19 and TRBJ1-2, with 7 nucleotides matching TRBD1. The CDR3 is 14 amino acids. Losses at the gene ends were 7 bases for V and 1 base for J; bases not matched to a gene: 6. The germline V gene has CDR1 LNHDA and CDR2 SQIVND (reference sequence). The CDR3 region is CASNYRDSNYGYTF. CDR3 in DNA: TGTGCCAGTAACTATCGGGACAGTAACTATGGCTACACCTTC.